Presented here are 9 T cell receptor beta chains from one specimen sequenced in a study of shared clonotypes between healthy human individuals. Measured with immunoSEQ multiplex PCR; TCRdb has only the in-frame clones, and not every one. The sample lists about 1.5 million clones; more than 95% were seen once. Sequenced sample: naive CD4+ T cells sorted from blood. Stated subset: CD45RA+ positively selected. All receptors derive from a man between 25 and 39 years old in good health.

About this clone: Other DNA sequences of this sample code for an identical CDR3. J is TRBJ1-5 and V is TRBV28; the D is unclear. V shed 1 base and J shed 4 bases, with 8 bases lying between them. This CDR3 spans 14 amino acids. The germline V gene has CDR1 MDHEN and CDR2 SYDVKM. Here the CDR3 DNA reads TGTGCCAGCAGTTTATCTCCGGGGAATCAGCCCCAGCATTTT. This codes for CASSLSPGNQPQHF.

The V call is TRBV6-1, the J call TRBJ1-1; D is undetermined. V lost 6 bases and J lost 1, with 6 bases in between. Germline assignment: CDR1 MNHNS and CDR2 SASEGT. The CDR3 has 12 residues. This chain's CDR3 is CASRRTNTEAFF. The CDR3, as DNA: TGTGCCAGCAGGCGCACGAACACTGAAGCTTTCTTT.

The chain is built from TRBV6-1 and TRBJ2-2; D gene unclear. CDR1 MNHNS and CDR2 SASEGT come from the germline V gene. Trimming removed 1 base from V and 4 bases from J, with 10 bases in between. The CDR3 is made up of 15 amino acids. The CDR3 reads CASSEVAVLTGELFF. CDR3 sequence (DNA): TGTGCCAGCAGTGAAGTGGCGGTTCTCACCGGGGAGCTGTTTTTT.

The V and J genes are TRBV28 and TRBJ2-1; D is perhaps TRBD2 (6 bases). Germline V gene sequence: CDR1 MDHEN, CDR2 SYDVKM. Trimming left V 5 bases short and J 12 bases short, with 17 bases between. The CDR3 has 13 amino acids. CDR3 amino acids: CASSPTAGRRQFF. CDR3 in DNA: TGTGCCAGCAGTCCGACTGCGGGACGTCGGCAGTTCTTC.

The V call is TRBV25-1, the J call TRBJ2-2, with TRBD2 identical over 11 bases. Germline V gives CDR1 MGHDK, CDR2 SYGVNS. The J segment lost 3 bases and the V segment lost 7 bases, leaving 4 bases of the junction unmatched. CDR3 length: 15 amino acids. CDR3: CASKGLADHTGELFF. CDR3 coding DNA: TGTGCCAGCAAGGGACTAGCGGACCACACCGGGGAGCTGTTTTTT.

The rearrangement links TRBV7-6 to TRBJ2-1; tentatively, D is TRBD1 (7 bases). Germline lookup yields CDR1 SGHVS and CDR2 FNYEAQ. The CDR3 covers 17 residues. V dropped 5 bases and J dropped 7 bases, with 24 bases sitting between them. CDR3 loop: CASSRTPTGDRLNEQFF. CDR3 bases: TGTGCCAGCAGCCGTACGCCGACGGGGGACAGATTAAATGAGCAGTTCTTC.

The V gene is TRBV7-9, the J gene TRBJ2-5; no clear D. Deletions cut 1 base from V and 2 bases from J, with 11 bases between. This CDR3 is built from 15 residues. Germline V lookup: CDR1 SEHNR, CDR2 FQNEAQ (reference sequence). The chain's CDR3 is CASSLVPPGQETQYF. CDR3 nucleotide sequence: TGTGCCAGCAGCTTAGTGCCCCCCGGGCAAGAGACCCAGTACTTC.

The chain combines TRBV28 with TRBJ2-1; no clear D gene. Germline V lookup: CDR1 MDHEN, CDR2 SYDVKM. The CDR3 covers 14 residues. Between the trimmed V and J ends, which lost 1 base and 10 bases, there was a span of 14 bases. CDR3: CASSLSSLLGEQFF. CDR3 coding DNA: TGTGCCAGCAGTTTATCTTCTCTGTTAGGCGAGCAGTTCTTC.

The rearrangement joins TRBV29-1 to TRBJ2-7; D uncertain. There are 12 residues in the CDR3. Germline V CDR1 and CDR2: SQVTM, ANQGSEA. V lost 1 base, J lost 3 bases, and 7 bases lay in between. This CDR3 reads CSVEVQNYEQYF. The CDR3 coding sequence is TGCAGCGTTGAAGTGCAGAACTACGAGCAGTACTTC.